Each of the 28 T cell receptor beta chains below was sequenced from the same sample in a study of shared clonotypes between healthy human individuals. Selected positively for CCR7 and CD45RO-negative, naive CD8 cells excluded terminally differentiated effector memory CD45RA+ cells. Repertoires were generated with immunoSEQ multiplex PCR, while TCRdb's copy carries only in-frame clones and drops some. The top ten clones hold less than 0.25% of a sample with fewer than 1 million clones, 90% to 98% of them seen once. Sequencing was done on a sample of naive CD8+ T cells sorted from blood. All receptors come from a man younger than 40 in good health.

This sequence joins TRBV9 and TRBJ2-1; D unclear. The length of the CDR3 is 13 residues. Per the germline V gene, CDR1 is SGDLS and CDR2 is YYNGEE. V was clipped by 3 bases and J by 1 base, with 5 bases between them. The CDR3, as DNA: TGTGCCAGCAGCGGACTGTCCTACAATGAGCAGTTCTTC. Amino acids: CASSGLSYNEQFF.

This chain links TRBV5-1 with TRBJ2-7; TRBD1 aligns across 7 bases. Germline lookup yields CDR1 SGHRS and CDR2 YFSETQ. The CDR3 contains 18 residues. V was clipped by 2 bases and J by 3 bases; unmatched bases: 17. The CDR3 loop reads CASSLQFYQPGQSYEQYF. The CDR3 nucleotides read TGCGCCAGCAGCTTACAATTCTACCAACCGGGACAGAGCTACGAGCAGTACTTC.

The chain joins TRBV9 to TRBJ2-7, with D perhaps TRBD2 (6 bases). CDR1 is SGDLS and CDR2 is YYNGEE in the germline V gene. V lost 7 bases and J 7 bases, leaving 15 bases between the germline ends. CDR3 length: 12 amino acids. CDR3: CASGGGLSEQYF. CDR3 nucleotide sequence: TGTGCCAGCGGTGGGGGACTTAGTGAGCAGTACTTC.

Concerning this clone itself: Since a much larger clone is just one base distant, this may be a read error. The V gene is TRBV5-5, the J gene TRBJ1-1; no firm D call. This CDR3 spans 13 amino acids. V dropped 3 bases and J dropped 0 bases, with 6 bases sitting between them. The V gene's germline CDR1 is SGHKS and CDR2 YYEKEE (reference sequence). In nucleotides, the CDR3 is TGTGCCAGCAGCTCAACAGTGAACACTGAAGCTTTCTTT. Translating gives CASSSTVNTEAFF.

This chain links TRBV5-4 with TRBJ1-1; D not resolved. Germline V gives CDR1 SGHNT, CDR2 YYREEE (reference sequence). Trimming shortened V by 5 bases and J by 1 base, and 18 bases separated the two germline ends. This CDR3 comprises 16 residues. The CDR3 DNA sequence: TGTGCCAGCAGACCTTCCCGCTCCGGCGGGAACACTGAAGCTTTCTTT. This encodes CASRPSRSGGNTEAFF. The complete variable domain, with remaining parts taken from reference TRBV5-4 and TRBJ1-1, reads ETGVTQSPTHLIKTRGQQVTLRCSSQSGHNTVSWYQQALGQGPQFIFQYYREEENGRGNFPPRFSGLQFPNYSSELNVNALELDDSALYLCASRPSRSGGNTEAFFGQGTRLTVV.

In this sample, this clone turned up once. The same CDR3 also results from other DNA sequences found in this sample. The CDR3 sequence: CASSYYEQYF. CDR3 in DNA: TGTGCCAGCAGTTACTACGAGCAGTACTTC. The J gene is TRBJ2-7, the V gene TRBV27; no definite D call. V was clipped by 4 bases and J by 3 bases, with 1 base between them. The CDR3 consists of 10 residues. CDR1 MNHEY and CDR2 SMNVEV come from the germline V gene (reference sequence).

The gene calls are TRBV6-6 and TRBJ1-2; D unresolved. The CDR3 is 14 residues long. Germline CDR1 is MNHNY and CDR2 is SVGAGI (reference sequence). Deletions cut 0 bases from V and 6 bases from J, with 11 bases between. The CDR3 sequence: CASSYSNPGDGYTF. For the CDR3, the DNA is TGTGCCAGCAGTTACTCGAATCCTGGAGATGGCTACACCTTC.

V is TRBV28 and J is TRBJ1-2, with 7 bases identical to TRBD1. This CDR3 comprises 16 residues. The trim removed 5 bases at V and 6 bases at J, leaving 15 bases unmatched. Germline V gene lookup returns CDR1 MDHEN and CDR2 SYDVKM. The CDR3 nucleotides read TGTGCCAGCAGTATACTGAAGACAGGGCAAGGTGATGGCTACACCTTC. Amino acid sequence: CASSILKTGQGDGYTF.

The rearrangement joins TRBV7-2 to TRBJ2-2, with a weak D call TRBD2 (7 bases). The CDR3 loop spans 17 amino acids. Germline V gives CDR1 SGHTA, CDR2 FQGNSA. Between the trimmed V and J ends, which lost 6 bases and 6 bases, there was a span of 23 bases. CDR3 region: CASSQFPGGQFAGELFF. Here the CDR3 DNA reads TGTGCCAGCAGTCAATTCCCGGGGGGACAATTCGCCGGGGAGCTGTTTTTT.

The chain links TRBV28 to TRBJ2-6; D not resolved. CDR3 length: 16 amino acids. Germline V lookup: CDR1 MDHEN, CDR2 SYDVKM. The V end lost 1 base, the J end lost 2 bases, and 9 bases lay between the germline ends. The chain's CDR3 is CASSLYLSTGANVLTF. In DNA, the CDR3 is TGTGCCAGCAGTTTATATCTGTCGACTGGGGCCAACGTCCTGACTTTC. Complete variable domain (other parts from reference TRBV28 and TRBJ2-6): DVKVTQSSRYLVKRTGEKVFLECVQDMDHENMFWYRQDPGLGLRLIYFSYDVKMKEKGDIPEGYSVSREKKERFSLILESASTNQTSMYLCASSLYLSTGANVLTFGAGSRLTVL.

V is TRBV10-1 and J is TRBJ2-7, with D possibly matching TRBD2 (6 bases). Germline V lookup: CDR1 WNHNN, CDR2 SYGVQD (reference sequence). The V end lost 7 bases, the J end lost 0 bases, and 13 bases lay between the germline ends. The CDR3 consists of 14 residues. CDR3 sequence: CASIDGGVSYEQYF. The DNA of the CDR3 is TGCGCCAGCATCGATGGAGGGGTCTCCTACGAGCAGTACTTC.

The V and J genes are TRBV30 and TRBJ1-1; D uncertain. The CDR3 spans 14 residues. From germline, CDR1 is GTSNPN and CDR2 SVGIG (reference sequence). V lost 0 bases and J 1 base, leaving 9 bases between the germline ends. CDR3 DNA: TGTGCCTGGAGTGTATGGGGTGAGAACACTGAAGCTTTCTTT. It codes for CAWSVWGENTEAFF.

The gene calls are TRBV4-1 and TRBJ1-1, with D possibly being TRBD1 (6 bases). The CDR3 covers 14 residues. V was shortened by 2 bases and J by 0 bases, with 7 bases between the two germline ends. Looked up from germline, CDR1 is MGHRA and CDR2 is YSYEKL. The chain's CDR3 is CASSQRGMNTEAFF. The CDR3 DNA is TGCGCCAGCAGCCAAAGGGGGATGAACACTGAAGCTTTCTTT.

The gene calls are TRBV11-2 and TRBJ2-6, with TRBD1 matching 11 bases. Germline trimming cut 5 bases from V and 2 bases from J; bases unmatched to any gene: 5. In germline, CDR1 is SGHAT, CDR2 FQNNGV. CDR3 length: 17 residues. CDR3 nucleotides: TGTGCCAGCAGCCCGGACAGGGGGCGGACTGGGGCCAACGTCCTGACTTTC. Its translation: CASSPDRGRTGANVLTF.

This chain uses TRBV28 with TRBJ2-5; 10 nucleotides agree with TRBD1. CDR3 length: 15 amino acids. The V gene end was trimmed by 8 bases and the J gene end by 3 bases; junction bases not matched to a gene: 9. Germline V gives CDR1 MDHEN, CDR2 SYDVKM. Here the CDR3 DNA reads TGTGCCAGCCAGGGGACAGGGGCCAATAAAGAGACCCAGTACTTC. It codes for CASQGTGANKETQYF.

This chain uses TRBV4-1 with TRBJ2-1, with 14 bases fitting TRBD2. The V and J ends lost 4 bases and 8 bases, in that order; junction bases with no gene match: 4. In germline, CDR1 is MGHRA, CDR2 YSYEKL. This CDR3 has 15 amino acids. CDR3 protein: CASSPGLAGVDEQFF. CDR3 in DNA: TGCGCCAGCAGCCCGGGACTAGCGGGAGTCGATGAGCAGTTCTTC.

The chain links TRBV5-4 to TRBJ2-3; 7 bases are a match to TRBD1. The germline CDR1 and CDR2 sequences are SGHNT and YYREEE (reference sequence). The CDR3 contains 15 residues. The V and J ends lost 3 bases and 1 base, in that order; junction bases with no gene match: 5. The CDR3 reads CASSYSGTGTDTQYF. The CDR3 nucleotides are TGTGCCAGCAGCTACTCCGGGACAGGCACAGATACGCAGTATTTT.

The CDR3 sequence is CASSNTNTGELFF. CDR3 DNA: TGTGCCAGCAGCAACACGAACACCGGGGAGCTGTTTTTT. The chain is built from TRBV7-2 and TRBJ2-2; D gene unclear. CDR1 and CDR2 (germline): SGHTA, FQGNSA. V lost 5 bases and J lost 0, with 4 bases in between. This CDR3 region has 13 residues.

In its sample, this clone was seen once. The V and J genes are TRBV5-1 and TRBJ2-7; 12 bases match TRBD1. Germline values: CDR1 SGHRS, CDR2 YFSETQ. After removal of 3 bases from V and 6 bases from J, the junction contained 7 bases not matched to a gene. The CDR3 consists of 15 residues. The CDR3 region has the DNA TGCGCCAGCAGCTCGGACACGGGACAGGGGGCCGAGCAGTACTTC. Its translation: CASSSDTGQGAEQYF.

The rearrangement uses TRBV29-1 and TRBJ1-1; tentative D call: TRBD1 (6 bases). Trimming removed 1 base from V and 4 bases from J, with 13 bases in between. Germline V gene data show CDR1 as SQVTM and CDR2 as ANQGSEA. CDR3 length: 14 amino acids. Here the CDR3 DNA reads TGCAGCGTTGAAGGGGGGCAGGGCGGCACTGAAGCTTTCTTT. The encoded protein is CSVEGGQGGTEAFF.

The chain links TRBV5-1 to TRBJ2-3; TRBD2 matches 7 bases. Germline-derived CDR1 and CDR2 are SGHRS and YFSETQ. The trim removed 0 bases at V and 0 bases at J, leaving 4 bases unmatched. This CDR3 contains 16 residues. CDR3 sequence reads: CASSLEPAGSTDTQYF. CDR3 nucleotide sequence: TGCGCCAGCAGCTTGGAACCAGCGGGGAGCACAGATACGCAGTATTTT. Together with reference TRBV5-1 and TRBJ2-3, the CDR3 gives the full variable domain: KAGVTQTPRYLIKTRGQQVTLSCSPISGHRSVSWYQQTPGQGLQFLFEYFSETQRNKGNFPGRFSGRQFSNSRSEMNVSTLELGDSALYLCASSLEPAGSTDTQYFGPGTRLTVL.

The chain recombines TRBV29-1 with TRBJ2-1; no definite D call. The germline gives CDR1 SQVTM, CDR2 ANQGSEA. The length of the CDR3 is 12 residues. Trimming cost V 3 bases and J 3 bases, with 6 bases left between them. CDR3 amino acids: CSVEAYYNEQFF. In nucleotides, the CDR3 is TGCAGCGTTGAGGCTTACTACAATGAGCAGTTCTTC.

The chain uses TRBV2 and TRBJ1-5, with D possibly TRBD1 on 5 matching bases. Trimming pared 1 base from V and 7 bases from J, leaving 11 bases between. Looked up from germline, CDR1 is SNHLY and CDR2 is FYNNEI. The CDR3 is made up of 14 amino acids. The DNA for the CDR3 is TGTGCCAGCAGTGAAGGGGGGGGTCCCCAGCCCCAGCATTTT. Protein sequence: CASSEGGGPQPQHF.

The chain uses TRBV9 and TRBJ1-1; D might be TRBD1 (5 bases). Trimming took 2 bases from V and 4 from J, leaving 9 bases between them. The CDR3 sequence is 13 residues long. The V gene's germline CDR1 is SGDLS and CDR2 YYNGEE. DNA for the CDR3: TGTGCCAGCAGCGTCTCAGGGTCCACTGAAGCTTTCTTT. The encoded protein is CASSVSGSTEAFF.

The chain links TRBV9 to TRBJ2-2; perhaps D is TRBD1 or TRBD2 (5 bases each). With 3 bases removed from V and 6 bases from J, the gap between germline ends came to 15 bases. This CDR3 is built from 15 residues. The germline CDR1 and CDR2 sequences are SGDLS and YYNGEE. DNA of the CDR3: TGTGCCAGCAGCGCCGGACACCTGGGGGCCGGGGAGCTGTTTTTT. Translating it yields CASSAGHLGAGELFF.

This chain joins TRBV4-1 and TRBJ2-7, with D possibly matching TRBD1 (6 bases). Trimming stripped 4 bases from V and 0 bases from J, with 16 bases between. The CDR3 spans 16 residues. CDR1 is MGHRA, CDR2 YSYEKL, per germline. The CDR3 loop reads CASSPEFGQYSYEQYF. In nucleotides, the CDR3 is TGCGCCAGCAGCCCTGAATTCGGACAGTACTCCTACGAGCAGTACTTC.

A note on this clone: In the same sample, other DNA sequences code for this CDR3. The rearrangement uses TRBV11-2 and TRBJ1-2, with D maybe TRBD1 (5 bases). Trimming pared 1 base from V and 3 bases from J, leaving 6 bases between. The CDR3 runs to 13 residues. The germline V gene has CDR1 SGHAT and CDR2 FQNNGV. The CDR3 nucleotides are TGTGCCAGCAGCTTAGGGGGGGACTATGGCTACACCTTC. Its translation: CASSLGGDYGYTF.

This chain joins TRBV4-1 and TRBJ2-1, with 8 nucleotides matching TRBD1. Germline assignment: CDR1 MGHRA and CDR2 YSYEKL. The CDR3 runs 16 residues. V dropped 0 bases and J dropped 6; count of bases not matched to a gene: 7. The CDR3 bases are TGCGCCAGCAGCCAAGAGATCACAGGGGGACTCAATGAGCAGTTCTTC. Amino acid sequence: CASSQEITGGLNEQFF.